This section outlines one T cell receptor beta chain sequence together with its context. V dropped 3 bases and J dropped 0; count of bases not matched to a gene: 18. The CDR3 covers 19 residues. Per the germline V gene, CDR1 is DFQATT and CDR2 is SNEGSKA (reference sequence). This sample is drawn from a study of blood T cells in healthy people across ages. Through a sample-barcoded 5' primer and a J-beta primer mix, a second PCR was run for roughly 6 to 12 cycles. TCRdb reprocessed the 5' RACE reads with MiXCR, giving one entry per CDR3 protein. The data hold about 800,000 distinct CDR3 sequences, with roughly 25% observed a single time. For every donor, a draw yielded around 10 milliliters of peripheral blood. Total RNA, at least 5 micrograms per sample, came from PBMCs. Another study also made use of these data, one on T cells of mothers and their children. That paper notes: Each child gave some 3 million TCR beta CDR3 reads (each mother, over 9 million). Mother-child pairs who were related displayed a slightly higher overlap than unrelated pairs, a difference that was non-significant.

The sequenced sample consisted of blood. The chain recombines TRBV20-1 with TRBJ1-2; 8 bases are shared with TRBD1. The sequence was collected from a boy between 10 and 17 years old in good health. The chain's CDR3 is CSARHAGQGGLVANYGYTF. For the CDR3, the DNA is TGCAGTGCTAGGCACGCCGGACAGGGAGGACTTGTGGCTAACTATGGCTACACCTTC.